These 19 T cell receptor beta chains were sequenced from one sample in a study of blood T cells in healthy people across ages (dated by TCRdb to the mid-2010s). Library construction relied on 5' RACE. Sequencing took place on an Illumina HiSeq 2500. A second PCR of 7 to 11 cycles was performed with a sample-barcoded 5' primer and a J-beta primer mix. TCRdb reanalyzed the raw reads on its own, using fastp at Q25 for trimming and MiXCR for clone calling, and kept in-frame beta chains. Each entry merges the rows of one CDR3 protein and shows their most common DNA and genes. A total of roughly 1,700,000 distinct CDR3 sequences appear in this sample, roughly 27% of them only once. The ten largest clonotypes hold 7.7% of the sample. The sample was blood. The receptors shown here come from a woman aged 25 to 39 in good health.

The chain recombines TRBV2 with TRBJ2-5; 10 positions agree with TRBD1. The tail of the sequence fits TRBJ2-7 better, so the J call may be wrong. Germline V CDR1 and CDR2: SNHLY, FYNNEI. There are 13 residues in the CDR3. The CDR3 loop reads CASSGTGVAEQYF. CDR3 nucleotides: TGTGCCAGCAGCGGGACAGGGGTTGCCGAGCAGTACTTC.

Regarding this clonotype: A much larger clone lies one base from this, so it may be a read error. The J gene is TRBJ2-1, the V gene TRBV15; 7 bases align to TRBD1. CDR3 length: 16 residues. Germline CDR1 LNHNV, CDR2 YYDKDF (reference sequence). The CDR3 is CVTSSPRGTVYNEQFF. The CDR3 DNA reads as TGTGTCACCAGCAGCCCCAGGGGGACGGTATACAATGAGCAGTTCTTC.

About this clonotype itself: A much larger clonotype is one base distant, so this may be a read error. This rearrangement joins TRBV12-3 or TRBV12-4 to TRBJ2-7, with D perhaps given as TRBD1 or TRBD2 (6 bases each). There are 13 residues in the CDR3. V lost 7 bases and J lost 10, with 20 bases in between. The CDR3 sequence is CASNKWGRETQYF. The CDR3 DNA reads as TGTGCCAGCAACAAATGGGGGCGGGAAACCCAGTACTTC.

This chain uses TRBV6-6 with TRBJ1-1; 8 bases match TRBD1. J gave up 9 bases and V 4 bases, and 4 bases lay outside the gene matches. Germline CDR1 MNHNY, CDR2 SVGAGI (reference sequence). The CDR3 is 12 amino acids. CDR3: CASSSGQGKAFF. The CDR3 nucleotides read TGTGCCAGCAGTTCAGGACAGGGTAAAGCTTTCTTT.

This chain connects TRBV5-1 to TRBJ2-1; D may be TRBD1 or TRBD2 (6 bases each). The CDR3 has 16 residues. CDR1 is SGHRS and CDR2 is YFSETQ in the germline V gene. The V and J ends lost 4 bases and 3 bases respectively, with 17 bases between them. The CDR3 spells CASSRRGSVHYNEQFF. CDR3 DNA: TGCGCCAGCAGCCGGAGGGGGAGCGTTCACTACAATGAGCAGTTCTTC.

The chain combines TRBV7-3 with TRBJ1-2, with 9 bases identical to TRBD1. V shed 2 bases, J shed 14 bases, and the junction held 12 bases outside the gene matches. Germline V gene data show CDR1 as SGHTA and CDR2 as FQGTGA. The CDR3 runs 14 residues. CDR3 DNA sequence: TGTGCCAGCAGCTTAGCTGGGGAGACAGGGGGGTTAACCTTC. Its translation: CASSLAGETGGLTF.

The table lists this clonotype with many counts. CDR3 residues: CASSHGAQQGTQYF. As DNA, the CDR3 is TGTGCCAGCAGTCACGGGGCGCAACAGGGGACCCAGTACTTC. The J gene is TRBJ2-5, the V gene TRBV6-2 or TRBV6-3; D is perhaps TRBD1 (6 bases). V was trimmed by 5 bases and J by 7 bases, leaving 17 bases between them. This CDR3 is built from 14 residues. Germline CDR1 reads MNHEY; CDR2 reads SVGEGT.

This chain joins TRBV2 and TRBJ2-3; D unresolved. CDR1 is SNHLY and CDR2 is FYNNEI in the germline V gene. The CDR3 loop spans 13 amino acids. V was trimmed by 4 bases and J by 6 bases, leaving 11 bases between them. CDR3 in amino acids: CASSAFRPDTQYF. The CDR3 coding sequence is TGTGCCAGCAGTGCGTTCCGGCCGGATACGCAGTATTTT.

This clonotype was detected a few times. V and J are TRBV19 and TRBJ2-1, with D unresolved. The CDR3 runs 11 residues. The V end was cut by 7 bases, the J end by 9 bases, with 10 bases between. The V gene's germline CDR1 is LNHDA and CDR2 SQIVND (reference sequence). CDR3 loop: CASTRNGEQFF. The CDR3 DNA follows: TGTGCCAGTACGAGGAACGGTGAGCAGTTCTTC.

With respect to this clonotype: Germline and junction disagree at one end, which may indicate a read error. The chain recombines TRBV20-1 with TRBJ2-3; D is ambiguous. The germline V gene encodes CDR1 DFQATT and CDR2 SNEGSKA (reference sequence). The CDR3 runs 12 residues. CDR3 sequence reads: CSARYNTDTRYF. As DNA, the CDR3 is TGCAGTGCTAGATATAACACAGATACGCGGTATTTT.

At least ten counts were recorded for this clonotype. This chain uses TRBV5-1 with TRBJ2-1, with D possibly being TRBD2 (6 bases). Trimming shortened V by 0 bases and J by 9 bases, and 16 bases separated the two germline ends. Germline V gene sequence: CDR1 SGHRS, CDR2 YFSETQ. The CDR3 loop spans 15 amino acids. CDR3 in DNA: TGCGCCAGCAGCTTGGTTTCCCAACTAGCTATTGAGCAGTTCTTC. It yields the protein CASSLVSQLAIEQFF. Drawing the rest from reference TRBV5-1 and TRBJ2-1, the complete variable domain is KAGVTQTPRYLIKTRGQQVTLSCSPISGHRSVSWYQQTPGQGLQFLFEYFSETQRNKGNFPGRFSGRQFSNSRSEMNVSTLELGDSALYLCASSLVSQLAIEQFFGPGTRLTVL.

The rearrangement uses TRBV9 and TRBJ1-4; unclear D gene. The CDR3 covers 14 residues. Trimming took off 0 bases at V and 7 bases at J, with 10 bases between the two ends. Looked up from germline, CDR1 is SGDLS and CDR2 is YYNGEE. The chain's CDR3 is CASSVDETPEKLFF. CDR3 nucleotides: TGTGCCAGCAGCGTAGATGAAACCCCTGAAAAACTGTTTTTT. The whole variable domain, filled in from reference TRBV9 and TRBJ1-4, reads DSGVTQTPKHLITATGQRVTLRCSPRSGDLSVYWYQQSLDQGLQFLIQYYNGEERAKGNILERFSAQQFPDLHSELNLSSLELGDSALYFCASSVDETPEKLFFGSGTQLSVL.

This rearrangement joins TRBV4-2 to TRBJ1-1, with unresolved D. The CDR3 consists of 14 residues. V was clipped by 0 bases and J by 4 bases, with 9 bases between them. Germline V gene sequence: CDR1 LGHNA, CDR2 YNFKEQ. Here the CDR3 DNA reads TGTGCCAGCAGCCAAGATTTTGCGGGCACTGAAGCTTTCTTT. It encodes CASSQDFAGTEAFF.

The CDR3 region is CAWSWYQETQYF. Here the CDR3 DNA reads TGTGCCTGGAGTTGGTACCAAGAGACCCAGTACTTC. This rearrangement joins TRBV30 to TRBJ2-5; D is uncertain. This CDR3 has 12 residues. The V end lost 2 bases, the J end lost 0 bases, and 4 bases lay between the germline ends. Germline loops: CDR1 GTSNPN, CDR2 SVGIG (reference sequence).

The J gene is TRBJ2-1, the V gene TRBV29-1; TRBD2 matches at 9 bases. CDR1 is SQVTM, CDR2 ANQGSEA, per germline. Germline trimming cut 5 bases from V and 4 bases from J; bases unmatched to any gene: 3. The CDR3 contains 13 residues. CDR3 amino acids: CSVKTSGYNEQFF. The CDR3 DNA follows: TGCAGCGTTAAGACTAGCGGATACAATGAGCAGTTCTTC.

The gene calls are TRBV2 and TRBJ2-2; D remains ambiguous. In germline, CDR1 is SNHLY, CDR2 FYNNEI. Trimming took off 8 bases at V and 0 bases at J, with 4 bases between the two ends. CDR3 length: 12 residues. The chain's CDR3 is CASCPNTGELFF. The CDR3 DNA reads TGTGCCAGCTGTCCGAACACCGGGGAGCTGTTTTTT.

This clonotype was seen only a few times. The V gene is TRBV19, the J gene TRBJ2-7, with 11 bases lining up with TRBD2. Looked up from germline, CDR1 is LNHDA and CDR2 is SQIVND (reference sequence). CDR3 length: 16 amino acids. V lost 1 base and J lost 6; bases outside the gene matches: 8. The CDR3 loop reads CASSIGGSSGRIEQYF. The CDR3 bases are TGTGCCAGTAGTATAGGAGGCTCTAGCGGGAGGATCGAGCAGTACTTC.

This clonotype was seen many times. The chain recombines TRBV5-1 with TRBJ2-1; D call uncertain. CDR1 is SGHRS, CDR2 YFSETQ, per germline. This CDR3 has 18 residues. Trimming stripped 1 base from V and 5 bases from J, with 22 bases between. CDR3: CASSLPRGRLVGNNEQFF. CDR3 in DNA: TGCGCCAGCAGCTTGCCACGCGGCAGGCTAGTCGGAAACAATGAGCAGTTCTTC.

This clonotype was counted a few times. At one boundary the junction diverges from the germline segment, which might be a read error. CDR3 region: CASTQAPGGLNEQFF. The CDR3 nucleotides read TGCGCCAGCACCCAAGCCCCAGGGGGCTTGAATGAGCAGTTCTTC. The chain links TRBV4-3 to TRBJ2-1; 8 bases match TRBD1. Germline CDR1 LGHNA, CDR2 YSLEER. CDR3 length: 15 residues.